This passage covers 29 T cell receptor beta chains from one sample sequenced in a study of molecular identifiers for immune sequencing clone quantification. TCRdb fed the PCR reads into MiXCR, producing one record per CDR3 protein. The sample yields approximately 550,000 distinct CDR3 sequences, about 20% seen once. Sample: naive CD8+ T cells from blood, with Jurkat cell RNA spiked in. The subset: FACS-sorted CD8+CD4-CCR7+CD45RA+ naive T cells. Receptors were obtained from a human donor in good health. Some libraries in this study had Jurkat cell RNA spiked in.

This clonotype was counted between two and nine times. The chain links TRBV6-5 to TRBJ2-7; D is perhaps TRBD1 or TRBD2 (5 bases each). V lost 7 bases and J lost 6, with 13 bases in between. Germline V lookup: CDR1 MNHEY, CDR2 SVGAGI. The CDR3 has 12 amino acids. CDR3 loop: CASTDGTPEQYF. The CDR3 DNA is TGTGCCAGCACCGACGGGACCCCCGAGCAGTACTTC.

The rearrangement joins TRBV27 to TRBJ2-3; 9 bases map to TRBD1. The CDR3 loop spans 15 amino acids. The ends lost 4 bases at V and 3 bases at J; junction bases unmatched: 5. Germline CDR1 reads MNHEY; CDR2 reads SMNVEV (reference sequence). The CDR3 coding sequence is TGTGCCAGCAGTTGGGTACAGGGGGCGACAGATACGCAGTATTTT. The encoded protein is CASSWVQGATDTQYF.

In the case of this clonotype: Since a much larger clone is just one base distant, this may be a read error. The V and J genes are TRBV4-2 and TRBJ1-5, with D unclear. The CDR3 loop spans 17 amino acids. Germline loops: CDR1 LGHNA, CDR2 YNFKEQ. Trimming pared 0 bases from V and 2 bases from J, leaving 14 bases between. As DNA, the CDR3 is TGTGCCAGCAGCCAAGATCAGTCGGATCACGGCAATCAGCCCCAGCATTTT. This sequence encodes CASSQDQSDHGNQPQHF.

This clonotype was seen many times. This sequence joins TRBV6-6 and TRBJ1-2, with TRBD1 as a possible D gene (5 bases). V gave up 6 bases and J gave up 5 bases, with 16 bases separating them. CDR1 MNHNY and CDR2 SVGAGI come from the germline V gene (reference sequence). The CDR3 is 14 amino acids. The CDR3 DNA reads as TGTGCCAGCAGGTCCTGGAGGGGACGATATGGCTACACCTTC. Translation: CASRSWRGRYGYTF.

The V gene is TRBV28, the J gene TRBJ2-1; 8 bases are shared with TRBD2. This CDR3 is 14 amino acids long. V shed 9 bases, J shed 2 bases, and the junction held 6 bases outside the gene matches. Germline V gives CDR1 MDHEN, CDR2 SYDVKM. CDR3: CASLAGRTYNEQFF. In DNA form, the CDR3 reads TGTGCCAGTTTAGCGGGGAGGACCTACAATGAGCAGTTCTTC.

The V and J genes are TRBV6-2 or TRBV6-3 and TRBJ2-5; 11 nucleotides align to TRBD2. The V segment lost 10 bases and the J segment 4 bases; nucleotides outside the gene matches: 8. Germline V gene sequence: CDR1 MNHEY, CDR2 SVGEGT. The CDR3 sequence is 14 residues long. CDR3 sequence (DNA): TGTGCCACCTTTAGCGGGGGGGCCTTAGAGACCCAGTACTTC. Protein sequence: CATFSGGALETQYF.

This clonotype was counted ten times or more. The chain is built from TRBV5-1 and TRBJ1-3; D gene ambiguous. This CDR3 has 16 amino acids. CDR1 is SGHRS and CDR2 is YFSETQ in the germline V gene. V was clipped by 0 bases and J by 3 bases, with 13 bases between them. CDR3 protein: CASSLDSPLYGNTIYF. As DNA, the CDR3 is TGCGCCAGCAGCTTGGACTCCCCCTTATATGGAAACACCATATATTTT.

In this sample, this clonotype turned up many times. The J gene is TRBJ2-7, the V gene TRBV7-2, with TRBD1 matching over 8 bases. The V gene end was trimmed by 5 bases and the J gene end by 3 bases; junction bases not matched to a gene: 6. CDR1 and CDR2 (germline): SGHTA, FQGNSA. The CDR3 spans 14 residues. In DNA, the CDR3 is TGTGCCAGCAGCGGCCGGGACAGGTACTACGAGCAGTACTTC. Residues: CASSGRDRYYEQYF.

This rearrangement joins TRBV19 to TRBJ2-7, with TRBD1 matching over 8 bases. The length of the CDR3 is 14 residues. V lost 8 bases and J lost 2; bases outside the gene matches: 8. The germline CDR1 and CDR2 sequences are LNHDA and SQIVND (reference sequence). CDR3 in DNA: TGTGCCAGTTCCTTGACAGGGGTCACCTACGAGCAGTACTTC. It encodes CASSLTGVTYEQYF.

This clonotype has only a few counts. The CDR3 DNA reads as TGTGCCAGCAGCGACGGGACAGGGAAAGGGGAGCTGTTTTTT. It encodes CASSDGTGKGELFF. The rearrangement joins TRBV7-9 to TRBJ2-2; 9 bases match TRBD1. CDR1 SEHNR and CDR2 FQNEAQ come from the germline V gene (reference sequence). Losses at the gene ends were 5 bases for V and 8 bases for J; bases not matched to a gene: 6. The CDR3 runs to 14 residues. Full variable domain (remainder filled in from reference TRBV7-9 and TRBJ2-2): DTGVSQNPRHKITKRGQNVTFRCDPISEHNRLYWYRQTLGQGPEFLTYFQNEAQLEKSRLLSDRFSAERPKGSFSTLEIQRTEQGDSAMYLCASSDGTGKGELFFGEGSRLTVL.

This clonotype was seen at least ten times. The chain uses TRBV20-1 and TRBJ1-5; a possible D gene is TRBD1 (5 bases). This CDR3 region has 15 residues. CDR1 and CDR2 (germline): DFQATT, SNEGSKA (reference sequence). The germline V and J ends were trimmed by 3 bases and 3 bases, with 15 bases remaining between them. The CDR3 nucleotides are TGCAGTGCTAGGAGGGGAGTAGACTACAATCAGCCCCAGCATTTT. It yields the protein CSARRGVDYNQPQHF.

This clonotype was counted ten times or more. This chain connects TRBV12-3 or TRBV12-4 to TRBJ2-7, with 7 bases that match TRBD2. CDR3 length equals 15 residues. Unmatched junction bases numbered 9, after V lost 6 bases and J lost 1 base. CDR3 protein: CASRSSGANSYEQYF. In DNA form, the CDR3 reads TGTGCCAGCAGATCTAGCGGAGCGAATTCCTACGAGCAGTACTTC.

This clonotype was observed a few times. The chain carries TRBV4-3 and TRBJ1-1; 7 bases agree with TRBD1. The germline CDR1 and CDR2 sequences are LGHNA and YSLEER. The V gene end was trimmed by 0 bases and the J gene end by 3 bases; junction bases not matched to a gene: 10. This CDR3 is 17 amino acids long. CDR3 in DNA: TGCGCCAGCAGCCAAGATCAAGGGGGCGGGATTTACACTGAAGCTTTCTTT. Translated, it gives CASSQDQGGGIYTEAFF.

This clonotype showed up many times. The chain links TRBV7-9 to TRBJ2-3; weak D call: TRBD2 (6 bases). Germline lookup yields CDR1 SEHNR and CDR2 FQNEAQ (reference sequence). The CDR3 runs to 15 residues. The V and J ends lost 1 base and 4 bases respectively, with 12 bases between them. CDR3 coding DNA: TGTGCCAGCAGCTTAGGACTAGGGACTTCAGATACGCAGTATTTT. Its protein product is CASSLGLGTSDTQYF.

The table lists this clonotype with many counts. The rearrangement links TRBV12-3 or TRBV12-4 to TRBJ2-3, with TRBD1 matching 8 bases. Trimming took 4 bases from V and 3 from J; bases not matched to a gene: 6. CDR3 length: 15 amino acids. CDR3 residues: CASSSTDRETDTQYF. CDR3 bases: TGTGCCAGCAGTTCCACGGACAGGGAAACAGATACGCAGTATTTT.

V is TRBV4-1 and J is TRBJ1-2, with no clear D. CDR1 is MGHRA and CDR2 is YSYEKL in the germline V gene. CDR3 size: 14 residues. Deletions cut 0 bases from V and 3 bases from J, with 8 bases between. The CDR3: CASSQDGLDYGYTF. In DNA form, the CDR3 reads TGCGCCAGCAGCCAAGACGGGCTGGACTATGGCTACACCTTC.

Of note for this clonotype: Just one base apart from a much larger clone, this may be a read error. The rearrangement links TRBV28 to TRBJ2-7; 9 positions agree with TRBD2. The CDR3 has 15 residues. V was pared by 5 bases and J by 2 bases, with 7 bases of the junction left unmatched. Germline V gene lookup returns CDR1 MDHEN and CDR2 SYDVKM. The CDR3 coding sequence is TGTGCCAGCAGTGACGCTAGCGGGGTAGCCTACGAGCAGTACTTC. Its protein is CASSDASGVAYEQYF.

The V and J genes are TRBV9 and TRBJ2-5, with D perhaps matching TRBD2 (5 bases). The CDR3 length is 16 residues. The V gene's germline CDR1 is SGDLS and CDR2 YYNGEE. The V end lost 2 bases, the J end lost 5 bases, and 19 bases lay between the germline ends. CDR3 coding DNA: TGTGCCAGCAGCGTCAGACCCGACTACCACGAGGAGACCCAGTACTTC. It codes for CASSVRPDYHEETQYF.

The genes are TRBV3-1 and TRBJ2-7, with D perhaps matching TRBD1 (5 bases). Trimming took 3 bases from V and 2 from J, leaving 11 bases between them. The germline V gene has CDR1 LGHDT and CDR2 YNNKEL (reference sequence). The CDR3 runs to 14 residues. The CDR3 here is CASSHLDSPYEQYF. The CDR3 DNA sequence: TGTGCCAGCAGCCATCTAGACAGCCCCTACGAGCAGTACTTC.

The chain employs TRBV19 and TRBJ2-1; 8 bases align to TRBD2. Unmatched junction bases numbered 16, after V lost 11 bases and J lost 7 bases. The CDR3 sequence is 15 residues long. The V gene's germline CDR1 is LNHDA and CDR2 SQIVND (reference sequence). CDR3 residues: CAGNPGTRGVNEQFF. In DNA form, the CDR3 reads TGTGCCGGTAACCCCGGGACTAGGGGTGTAAATGAGCAGTTCTTC.

This clonotype was found once. A much more abundant neighbour one base away suggests this may be a read error. V usage is TRBV6-6 and J usage is TRBJ2-3; weak D call: TRBD2 (5 bases). The CDR3 is made up of 15 amino acids. Germline loops: CDR1 MNHNY, CDR2 SVGAGI (reference sequence). The CDR3: CASSLMGAVTDMQYF. In DNA form, the CDR3 reads TGTGCCAGCAGTTTGATGGGAGCGGTCACAGATATGCAGTATTTT.

The chain links TRBV11-2 to TRBJ2-1; perhaps TRBD2 as D (6 bases). Germline CDR1 and CDR2: SGHAT and FQNNGV. The CDR3 covers 17 residues. V shed 0 bases and J shed 2 bases, with 14 bases lying between them. CDR3 sequence: CASSLELAEFTYNEQFF. The CDR3, as DNA: TGTGCCAGCAGCTTAGAATTAGCGGAGTTCACCTACAATGAGCAGTTCTTC. Drawing the rest from reference TRBV11-2 and TRBJ2-1, the complete variable domain is EAGVAQSPRYKIIEKRQSVAFWCNPISGHATLYWYQQILGQGPKLLIQFQNNGVVDDSQLPKDRFSAERLKGVDSTLKIQPAKLEDSAVYLCASSLELAEFTYNEQFFGPGTRLTVL.

This clonotype was observed many times. This chain links TRBV7-2 with TRBJ1-5; D is unclear. Trimming pared 1 base from V and 3 bases from J, leaving 13 bases between. CDR3 size: 16 residues. Germline V gene data show CDR1 as SGHTA and CDR2 as FQGNSA. This CDR3 is CASSLGRGLINQPQHF. The DNA of the CDR3 is TGTGCCAGCAGCTTAGGTCGGGGATTGATCAATCAGCCCCAGCATTTT.

This clonotype was seen repeatedly, ten times or more. The V gene is TRBV12-3 or TRBV12-4, the J gene TRBJ1-1; TRBD1 matches at 7 bases. This CDR3 spans 17 amino acids. V was pared by 5 bases and J by 1 base, with 13 bases of the junction left unmatched. Written as DNA, the CDR3 is TGTGCCAGCAGTCCGTTTCTGGGCGACAGGGAGAACACTGAAGCTTTCTTT. This translates into CASSPFLGDRENTEAFF.

This clonotype was recorded a few times. V usage is TRBV28 and J usage is TRBJ2-2; TRBD1 or TRBD2 may be the D gene (7 bases each). V lost 3 bases, J lost 7 bases, and 15 bases lay in between. Germline CDR1 MDHEN, CDR2 SYDVKM. This CDR3 comprises 15 residues. The CDR3 DNA reads TGTGCCAGCAGTTTCAGGGGGGGCTTGGACGGGGAGCTGTTTTTT. Translation gives CASSFRGGLDGELFF.

Worth noting for this clonotype: Because it lacks the conserved phenylalanine or tryptophan at the end, this CDR3 is likely a read error. The chain links TRBV3-1 to TRBJ1-2; D is possibly TRBD1 (5 bases). Germline CDR1 is LGHDT and CDR2 is YNNKEL (reference sequence). The CDR3 contains 14 residues. V lost 1 base and J lost 6, with 12 bases in between. This CDR3 is CASSQVQGGDGYTS. DNA of the CDR3: TGTGCCAGCAGCCAAGTCCAGGGAGGGGATGGCTACACCTCC.

A remark on this clonotype: Just one base apart from a much larger clone, this may be a read error. The chain employs TRBV6-2 or TRBV6-3 and TRBJ2-2, with a weak D call TRBD2 (5 bases). CDR1 and CDR2 (germline): MNHEY, SVGEGT. CDR3 size: 13 residues. CDR3 sequence reads: CASSYGRTGELSF. The CDR3 bases are TGTGCCAGCAGTTACGGACGCACCGGGGAGCTGTCTTTT.

This clonotype came up many times. V gene TRBV7-9 combines with J gene TRBJ2-3; 11 nucleotides match TRBD2. The V gene's germline CDR1 is SEHNR and CDR2 FQNEAQ (reference sequence). The CDR3 sequence is 17 residues long. The junction had 9 bases not matched to a gene; V was cut back by 5 bases and J by 2 bases. The CDR3, as DNA: TGTGCCAGCAGCCCACTACTAGCGGGGGAATTCACAGATACGCAGTATTTT. This sequence encodes CASSPLLAGEFTDTQYF.

This clonotype was seen more than once but under ten times. J is TRBJ2-7 and V is TRBV7-9; 10 nucleotides align to TRBD1. The CDR3 has 16 amino acids. Losses at the gene ends were 6 bases for V and 7 bases for J; bases not matched to a gene: 15. Germline assignment: CDR1 SEHNR and CDR2 FQNEAQ (reference sequence). CDR3: CASSSSPGQGLLEQYF. Written as DNA, the CDR3 is TGTGCCAGCAGTTCATCCCCGGGACAGGGGCTTTTGGAGCAGTACTTC.